This TCR beta chain was obtained from a study of cytomegalovirus exposure and HLA in healthy donors. Study details: Earlier, approximately 110 million unique TCR beta sequences were recovered from 170 million or so T cells by an analysis.

Looked up from germline, CDR1 is SNHLY and CDR2 is FYNNEI. The CDR3 loop spans 13 amino acids. Trimming cost V 11 bases and J 2 bases, with 13 bases left between them. The primer mix had 60 Vbeta and 13 Jbeta primers. Clones were read by immunoSEQ multiplex PCR, and TCRdb kept only the in-frame ones, dropping some. The sample consists of tens of thousands of clones, about 83% of them appearing once. This clone has a handful of counts. This chain joins TRBV2 and TRBJ1-5; D call uncertain. This TCR was recovered from a woman between 18 and 29 years old in good health and CMV-seropositive. The sample taken for sequencing was PBMCs. The CDR3 bases are TGTGCCTCAATGCGTGAGGGCAATCAGCCCCAGCATTTT. It codes for CASMREGNQPQHF.